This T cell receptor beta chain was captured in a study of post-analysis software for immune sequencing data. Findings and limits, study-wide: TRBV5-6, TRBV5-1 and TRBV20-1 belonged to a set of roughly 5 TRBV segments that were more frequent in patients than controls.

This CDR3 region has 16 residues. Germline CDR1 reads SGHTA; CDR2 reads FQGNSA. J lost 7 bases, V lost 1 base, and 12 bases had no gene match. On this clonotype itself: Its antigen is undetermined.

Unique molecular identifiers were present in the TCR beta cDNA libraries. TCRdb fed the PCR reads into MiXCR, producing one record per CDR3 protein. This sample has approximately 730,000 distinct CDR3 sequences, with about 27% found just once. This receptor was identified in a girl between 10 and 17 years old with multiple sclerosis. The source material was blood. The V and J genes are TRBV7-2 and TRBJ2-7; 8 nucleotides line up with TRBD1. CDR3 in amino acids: CASSLGLRTGNNEQYF. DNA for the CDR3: TGTGCCAGCAGCTTAGGTCTGAGGACAGGGAATAATGAGCAGTACTTC.